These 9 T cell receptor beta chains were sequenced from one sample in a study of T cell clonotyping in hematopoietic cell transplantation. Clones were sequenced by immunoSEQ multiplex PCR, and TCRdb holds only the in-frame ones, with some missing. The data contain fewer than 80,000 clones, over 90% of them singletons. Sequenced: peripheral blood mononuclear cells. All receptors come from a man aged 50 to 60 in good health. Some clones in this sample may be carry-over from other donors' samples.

The CDR3 protein is CASSRHLRGAEETQYF. The DNA of the CDR3 is TGTGCCAGCAGCCGCCACTTAAGGGGGGCGGAAGAGACCCAGTACTTC. The chain carries TRBV9 and TRBJ2-5, with D tentatively TRBD1 or TRBD2 (6 bases each). V lost 4 bases, J lost 3 bases, and 19 bases lay in between. Germline V gene data show CDR1 as SGDLS and CDR2 as YYNGEE. The CDR3 is made up of 16 amino acids.

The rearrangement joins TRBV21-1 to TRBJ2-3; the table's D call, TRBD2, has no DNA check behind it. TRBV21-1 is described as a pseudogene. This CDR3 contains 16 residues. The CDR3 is CASSKGKRDCTDTQYF. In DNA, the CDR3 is TGTGCCAGCAGCAAAGGCAAGCGGGACTGCACAGATACGCAGTATTTT.

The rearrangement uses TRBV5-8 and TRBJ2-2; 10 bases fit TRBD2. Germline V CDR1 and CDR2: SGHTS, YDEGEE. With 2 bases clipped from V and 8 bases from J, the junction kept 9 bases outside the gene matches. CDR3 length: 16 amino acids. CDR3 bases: TGTGCCAGCAGCTTACGGACTAGCGGCCGTGTTGGGGAGCTGTTTTTT. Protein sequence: CASSLRTSGRVGELFF.

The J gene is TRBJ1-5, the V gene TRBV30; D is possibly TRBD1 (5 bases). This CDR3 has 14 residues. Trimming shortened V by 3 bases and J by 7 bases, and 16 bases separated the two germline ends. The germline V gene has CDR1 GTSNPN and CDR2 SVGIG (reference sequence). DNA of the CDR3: TGTGCCTGGAGATCGGCCGGGACCAGACAGCCCCAGCATTTT. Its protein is CAWRSAGTRQPQHF. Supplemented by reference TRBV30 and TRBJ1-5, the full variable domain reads SQTIHQWPATLVQPVGSPLSLECTVEGTSNPNLYWYRQAAGRGLQLLFYSVGIGQISSEVPQNLSASRPQDRQFILSSKKLLLSDSGFYLCAWRSAGTRQPQHFGDGTRLSIL.

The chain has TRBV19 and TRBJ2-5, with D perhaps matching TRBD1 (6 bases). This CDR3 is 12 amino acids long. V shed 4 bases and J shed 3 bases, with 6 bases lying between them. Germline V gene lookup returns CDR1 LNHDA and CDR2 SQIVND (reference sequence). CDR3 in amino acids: CASSTGEETQYF. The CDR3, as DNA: TGTGCCAGTAGTACAGGGGAAGAGACCCAGTACTTC. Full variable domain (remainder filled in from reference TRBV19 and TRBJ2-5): DGGITQSPKYLFRKEGQNVTLSCEQNLNHDAMYWYRQDPGQGLRLIYYSQIVNDFQKGDIAEGYSVSREKKESFPLTVTSAQKNPTAFYLCASSTGEETQYFGPGTRLLVL.

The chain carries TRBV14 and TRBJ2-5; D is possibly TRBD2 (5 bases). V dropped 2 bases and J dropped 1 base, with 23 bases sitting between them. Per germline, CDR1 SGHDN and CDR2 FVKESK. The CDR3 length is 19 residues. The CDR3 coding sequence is TGTGCCAGCAGCCAAAGATTCCTACGGACTTTACGAGGCCAAGAGACCCAGTACTTC. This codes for CASSQRFLRTLRGQETQYF. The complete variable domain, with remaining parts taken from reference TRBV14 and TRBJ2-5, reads EAGVTQFPSHSVIEKGQTVTLRCDPISGHDNLYWYRRVMGKEIKFLLHFVKESKQDESGMPNNRFLAERTGGTYSTLKVQPAELEDSGVYFCASSQRFLRTLRGQETQYFGPGTRLLVL.

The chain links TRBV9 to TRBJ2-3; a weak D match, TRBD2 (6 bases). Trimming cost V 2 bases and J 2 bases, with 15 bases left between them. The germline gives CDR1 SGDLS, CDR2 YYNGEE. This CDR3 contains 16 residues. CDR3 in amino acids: CASSVYSGDNTDTQYF. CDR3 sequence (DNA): TGTGCCAGCAGCGTTTATAGCGGAGACAACACAGATACGCAGTATTTT.

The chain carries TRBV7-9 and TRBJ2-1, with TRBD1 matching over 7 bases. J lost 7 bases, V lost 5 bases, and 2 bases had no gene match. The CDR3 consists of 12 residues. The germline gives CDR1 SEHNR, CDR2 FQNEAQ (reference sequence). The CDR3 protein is CASSPTGNEQFF. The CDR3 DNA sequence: TGTGCCAGCAGCCCGACAGGGAATGAGCAGTTCTTC.

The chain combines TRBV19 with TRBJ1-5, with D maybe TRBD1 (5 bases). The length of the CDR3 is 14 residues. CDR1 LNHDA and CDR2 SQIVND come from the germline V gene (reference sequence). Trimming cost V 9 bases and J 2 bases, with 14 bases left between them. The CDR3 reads CASTTANRNQPQHF. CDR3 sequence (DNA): TGTGCCAGCACGACAGCTAACCGCAATCAGCCCCAGCATTTT.